The 28 T cell receptor beta chains below all came from one sample that was sequenced in a study of a mutant IDH1 vaccine in newly diagnosed glioma. The sample's time point: baseline, week 1 (first vaccination visit). The treatment denotes: pre-vaccination baseline after standard-of-care therapy. The protocol was immunoSEQ multiplex PCR, while the TCRdb copy is restricted to in-frame clones and leaves out a portion. The sample consists of over 75,000 clones, just under 80% of them appearing once. The material was PBMCs, obtained from a glioma patient treated with radiotherapy, temozolomide or both. Receptors originate from a man between 40 and 49 years old with glioma.

The chain carries TRBV9 and TRBJ2-1, with D hard to call. Trimming cost V 4 bases and J 9 bases, with 11 bases left between them. In germline, CDR1 is SGDLS, CDR2 YYNGEE. The CDR3 totals 12 residues. The DNA of the CDR3 is TGTGCCAGCAGCCCAAACCTTAGTGAGCAGTTCTTC. Encoded protein: CASSPNLSEQFF.

The genes are TRBV5-4 and TRBJ2-7; no definite D call. The CDR3 is 14 residues long. Trimming removed 3 bases at V and 7 bases at J, with 17 bases between. In germline, CDR1 is SGHNT, CDR2 YYREEE (reference sequence). In DNA form, the CDR3 reads TGTGCCAGCAGCTGGACCCCGGTGTTCGAAGAGCAGTACTTC. This translates into CASSWTPVFEEQYF.

This chain links TRBV25-1 with TRBJ2-2; 9 positions agree with TRBD1. Germline V gives CDR1 MGHDK, CDR2 SYGVNS. Trimming took 5 bases from V and 7 from J; bases not matched to a gene: 11. This CDR3 has 16 amino acids. CDR3 DNA: TGTGCCAGCAGTAAGCGGACAGGGGATATAGTCGGGGAGCTGTTTTTT. Its protein product is CASSKRTGDIVGELFF.

This clone has a handful of counts. V and J are TRBV19 and TRBJ2-7, with D perhaps TRBD2 (6 bases). Trimming cost V 6 bases and J 3 bases, with 12 bases left between them. CDR3 length: 13 amino acids. The germline V gene has CDR1 LNHDA and CDR2 SQIVND (reference sequence). The CDR3 loop is CASRRSGSYEQYF. The CDR3 DNA follows: TGTGCCAGTAGAAGGTCCGGGAGCTACGAGCAGTACTTC.

The chain has TRBV19 and TRBJ1-5; no firm D call. Trimming removed 5 bases from V and 4 bases from J, with 15 bases in between. CDR1 and CDR2 (germline): LNHDA, SQIVND (reference sequence). The CDR3 length is 15 residues. The CDR3 bases are TGTGCCAGTAGTTCCCCCATAGGTCGAAATCAGCCCCAGCATTTT. This gives the protein CASSSPIGRNQPQHF.

The CDR3 sequence is CASSLLREGFYEQYF. The CDR3 coding sequence is TGTGCCAGCAGCTTATTGCGGGAGGGGTTCTACGAGCAGTACTTC. V usage is TRBV7-2 and J usage is TRBJ2-7; 9 bases are a match to TRBD2. Germline lookup yields CDR1 SGHTA and CDR2 FQGNSA. V lost 2 bases to trimming and J lost 3 bases; unmatched junction nucleotides: 5. The length of the CDR3 is 15 residues. Full variable domain (outside the CDR3, taken from reference TRBV7-2 and TRBJ2-7): GAGVSQSPSNKVTEKGKDVELRCDPISGHTALYWYRQSLGQGLEFLIYFQGNSAPDKSGLPSDRFSAERTGGSVSTLTIQRTQQEDSAVYLCASSLLREGFYEQYFGPGTRLTVT.

The chain joins TRBV11-2 to TRBJ1-4; 7 bases match TRBD1. The CDR3 sequence is 16 residues long. J was trimmed by 2 bases and V by 1 base; bases with no gene match: 4. The germline gives CDR1 SGHAT, CDR2 FQNNGV. CDR3 residues: CASSLGQGLTNEKLFF. The CDR3 DNA is TGTGCCAGCAGCTTAGGACAGGGCCTCACTAATGAAAAACTGTTTTTT.

The V gene is TRBV18, the J gene TRBJ1-5; a weak D match, TRBD1 (5 bases). V was clipped by 2 bases and J by 5 bases, with 19 bases between them. This CDR3 contains 17 residues. Germline lookup yields CDR1 KGHSH and CDR2 LQKENI. CDR3 DNA: TGTGCCAGCTCACCAGGGCCTTTGCCGGGGGTCGATCAGCCCCAGCATTTT. Translated: CASSPGPLPGVDQPQHF.

The gene calls are TRBV18 and TRBJ2-7; the D gene is possibly TRBD1 (6 bases). V lost 6 bases and J 6 bases, leaving 15 bases between the germline ends. The CDR3 has 13 amino acids. CDR1 is KGHSH, CDR2 LQKENI, per germline. The CDR3 DNA reads TGTGCCAGCTCCCCAGACAGGATTGGCGAGCAGTACTTC. Translated: CASSPDRIGEQYF.

The gene calls are TRBV30 and TRBJ2-1; D is uncertain. V gave up 1 base and J gave up 9 bases, with 13 bases separating them. CDR1 is GTSNPN, CDR2 SVGIG, per germline (reference sequence). The CDR3 consists of 13 residues. CDR3 protein: CAWSGQPPPEQFF. For the CDR3, the DNA is TGTGCCTGGAGTGGGCAGCCCCCTCCTGAGCAGTTCTTC.

This clone appeared a few times. V gene TRBV19 combines with J gene TRBJ2-1; TRBD2 matches 9 bases. The CDR3 runs 17 residues. With V trimmed by 2 bases and J by 7 bases, 12 bases remained unmatched. CDR1 and CDR2 from the germline V gene are LNHDA and SQIVND (reference sequence). CDR3 DNA: TGTGCCAGTAGTATAATAATAGCGGGAGAAAGGGGTAATGAGCAGTTCTTC. Translation: CASSIIIAGERGNEQFF.

This sequence joins TRBV6-6 and TRBJ2-1; 10 bases line up with TRBD1. Germline values: CDR1 MNHNY, CDR2 SVGAGI (reference sequence). The CDR3 runs to 15 residues. After removal of 5 bases from V and 2 bases from J, the junction contained 3 bases not matched to a gene. DNA for the CDR3: TGTGCCAGCAGTCTGGGGACAGGGGCCTACAATGAGCAGTTCTTC. Translated: CASSLGTGAYNEQFF.

The V call is TRBV27, the J call TRBJ1-2; no clear D gene. There are 13 residues in the CDR3. Trimming removed 4 bases at V and 7 bases at J, with 13 bases between. CDR1 and CDR2 (germline): MNHEY, SMNVEV (reference sequence). Written as DNA, the CDR3 is TGTGCCAGCAGTTCGCATCCGACGGGTGGCTACACCTTC. It is translated as CASSSHPTGGYTF.

The chain combines TRBV19 with TRBJ1-1; D might be TRBD1 (5 bases). Trimming shortened V by 10 bases and J by 4 bases, and 16 bases separated the two germline ends. Germline CDR1 reads LNHDA; CDR2 reads SQIVND (reference sequence). CDR3 size: 13 residues. CDR3 sequence reads: CATSDTLGTEAFF. CDR3 bases: TGTGCCACCTCGGACACCTTGGGCACTGAAGCTTTCTTT.

This clone was found once. The genes are TRBV19 and TRBJ2-3; 7 nucleotides match TRBD1. The CDR3 loop spans 15 amino acids. V trimming: 5 bases; J trimming: 2 bases; junction bases outside the gene matches: 7. Germline V gene lookup returns CDR1 LNHDA and CDR2 SQIVND (reference sequence). The CDR3: CASSLPTGYTDTQYF. CDR3 nucleotide sequence: TGTGCCAGTAGTCTTCCGACAGGGTACACAGATACGCAGTATTTT.

This clone was counted once. The rearrangement joins TRBV11-2 to TRBJ2-7, with 8 bases fitting TRBD2. The junction had 4 bases not matched to a gene; V was cut back by 0 bases and J by 6 bases. The CDR3 has 14 amino acids. Germline V CDR1 and CDR2: SGHAT, FQNNGV. This CDR3 is CASSLDGRAGEQYF. CDR3 nucleotides: TGTGCCAGCAGCTTAGACGGGAGGGCCGGCGAGCAGTACTTC.

This clone turned up a few times. V is TRBV7-2 and J is TRBJ1-3; the D is unclear. CDR3 length: 13 amino acids. The V gene lost 5 bases and the J gene lost 4 bases, with 9 bases spanning the gap. Germline lookup yields CDR1 SGHTA and CDR2 FQGNSA. CDR3 sequence: CASSREVGNTIYF. The DNA for the CDR3 is TGTGCCAGCAGCCGCGAGGTCGGAAACACCATATATTTT.

With regard to this clone: At one boundary the junction diverges from the germline segment, which might be a read error. V and J are TRBV7-7 and TRBJ2-1; 8 bases are a match to TRBD2. The germline CDR1 and CDR2 sequences are SSHAT and FNYEAQ (reference sequence). CDR3 length: 15 residues. The DNA of the CDR3 is TGTGCTAGCAGCTTAGAAGCGGGAGAGGGGAATGAGCAGTTCTTC. Translated: CASSLEAGEGNEQFF.

V gene TRBV5-6 combines with J gene TRBJ1-4; TRBD1 matches 8 bases. Germline values: CDR1 SGHDT, CDR2 YYEEEE. CDR3 length: 13 amino acids. The J segment lost 8 bases and the V segment lost 4 bases, leaving 4 bases of the junction unmatched. The CDR3 loop reads CASSGQGGEKLFF. The CDR3 nucleotides read TGTGCCAGCAGCGGACAGGGTGGGGAAAAACTGTTTTTT.

The V and J genes are TRBV7-9 and TRBJ1-1; D is uncertain. Trimming left V 5 bases short and J 10 bases short, with 17 bases between. This CDR3 contains 13 residues. Germline CDR1 SEHNR, CDR2 FQNEAQ (reference sequence). The CDR3 DNA reads TGTGCCAGCAGCCCCTCCTCGCCGGGTATAGCTTTCTTT. Translated: CASSPSSPGIAFF.

The chain recombines TRBV19 with TRBJ2-3; 9 bases line up with TRBD2. This CDR3 comprises 16 residues. Germline-derived CDR1 and CDR2 are LNHDA and SQIVND (reference sequence). Germline trimming cut 1 base from V and 4 bases from J; bases unmatched to any gene: 6. The DNA of the CDR3 is TGTGCCAGTAGTATAGGCGGGCGGGGGGGCTCAGATACGCAGTATTTT. Translation gives CASSIGGRGGSDTQYF. The full variable domain, in which reference TRBV19 and TRBJ2-3 provide the parts outside the CDR3, is DGGITQSPKYLFRKEGQNVTLSCEQNLNHDAMYWYRQDPGQGLRLIYYSQIVNDFQKGDIAEGYSVSREKKESFPLTVTSAQKNPTAFYLCASSIGGRGGSDTQYFGPGTRLTVL.

CDR3 nucleotide sequence: TGTGCCAGCTCACTCAAACCGGGACCCAGAACGGAGACCCAGTACTTC. Protein product: CASSLKPGPRTETQYF. The chain combines TRBV18 with TRBJ2-5, with D perhaps TRBD1 or TRBD2 (5 bases each). Trimming cost V 4 bases and J 5 bases, with 20 bases left between them. CDR1 is KGHSH and CDR2 is LQKENI in the germline V gene. The CDR3 sequence is 16 residues long.

This clone was detected once. V usage is TRBV6-1 and J usage is TRBJ2-1, with 8 nucleotides matching TRBD2. Germline V CDR1 and CDR2: MNHNS, SASEGT. The CDR3 spans 14 residues. V shed 5 bases and J 7 bases; nucleotides not matched to a gene: 7. DNA for the CDR3: TGTGCCAGCAGTACGAGACTAGCGTTAAATGAGCAGTTCTTC. It is translated as CASSTRLALNEQFF.

The chain links TRBV2 to TRBJ1-5; 7 bases align to TRBD1. Germline V lookup: CDR1 SNHLY, CDR2 FYNNEI. V lost 6 bases and J lost 4; bases outside the gene matches: 9. The CDR3 has 15 residues. The chain's CDR3 is CASRAEGQANQPQHF. Written as DNA, the CDR3 is TGTGCCAGCAGGGCGGAAGGACAGGCTAATCAGCCCCAGCATTTT.

J is TRBJ2-7 and V is TRBV28; 11 bases are shared with TRBD2. Losses at the gene ends were 2 bases for V and 0 bases for J; bases not matched to a gene: 6. The length of the CDR3 is 17 residues. Germline CDR1 MDHEN, CDR2 SYDVKM. The CDR3: CASSLGLAGLSSYEQYF. The CDR3 coding sequence is TGTGCCAGCAGTTTAGGACTAGCGGGTCTCAGCTCCTACGAGCAGTACTTC.

The V call is TRBV19, the J call TRBJ1-1; no clear D gene. The CDR3 runs to 14 residues. V shed 7 bases and J shed 1 base, with 13 bases lying between them. Per germline, CDR1 LNHDA and CDR2 SQIVND (reference sequence). The CDR3 loop is CASTDLGSNTEAFF. The DNA of the CDR3 is TGTGCCAGTACCGACCTCGGGTCGAACACTGAAGCTTTCTTT.

V usage is TRBV14 and J usage is TRBJ1-6; 10 bases are shared with TRBD1. Germline CDR1 and CDR2: SGHDN and FVKESK. V gave up 9 bases and J gave up 15 bases; unmatched junction bases: 14. The CDR3 length is 14 residues. The CDR3 DNA is TGTGCCAGTTCACCGGGACAGGGGTTTTCTGGCCTCCACTTT. It translates to CASSPGQGFSGLHF.

J is TRBJ1-2 and V is TRBV4-3, with D unclear. From germline, CDR1 is LGHNA and CDR2 YSLEER. The CDR3 totals 14 residues. Trimming pared 4 bases from V and 4 bases from J, leaving 13 bases between. This CDR3 is CASSPNSDRYGYTF. The CDR3 region has the DNA TGCGCCAGCAGCCCTAACAGCGACCGCTATGGCTACACCTTC.